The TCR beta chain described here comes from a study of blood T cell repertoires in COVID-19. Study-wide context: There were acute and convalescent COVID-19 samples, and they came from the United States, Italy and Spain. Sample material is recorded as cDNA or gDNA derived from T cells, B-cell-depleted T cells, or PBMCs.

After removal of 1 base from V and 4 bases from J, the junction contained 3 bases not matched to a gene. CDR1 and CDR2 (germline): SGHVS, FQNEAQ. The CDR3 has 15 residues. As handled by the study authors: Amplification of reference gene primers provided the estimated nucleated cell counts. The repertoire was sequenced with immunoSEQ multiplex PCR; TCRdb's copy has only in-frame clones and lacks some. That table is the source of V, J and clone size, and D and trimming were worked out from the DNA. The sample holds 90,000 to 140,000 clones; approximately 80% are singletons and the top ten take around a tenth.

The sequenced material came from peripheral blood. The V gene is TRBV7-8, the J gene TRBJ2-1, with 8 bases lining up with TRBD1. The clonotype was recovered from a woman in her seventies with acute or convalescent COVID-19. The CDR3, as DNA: TGTGCCAGCAGCTTAGAGGGACAGGTTTACAATGAGCAGTTCTTC. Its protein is CASSLEGQVYNEQFF.